This record looks at one T cell receptor beta chain sequence and its context. This clone appeared once. Its antigen remains undetermined. No base quality values were provided; no much bigger clone lies one nucleotide off. TCRbeta CDR3 regions were amplified from genomic DNA using the immunoSEQ Assay, a bias-controlled multiplex PCR. Under the source paper's analysis protocol: Nucleated cell counts per sample were estimated from amplification of reference gene primers within the assay. To quantify the absolute abundance of each unique TCRbeta CDR3 rearrangement, sequence reads were collapsed and filtered. For each sample, productive Simpson clonality was calculated by taking the square root of Simpson's diversity index across productive rearrangements. TCRdb mirrors the immuneACCESS table, restricted to in-frame sequences. Some clones are absent from its copies; in checked studies, under half trace to an unresolved V gene, and the reason for the others is unknown. V, J and clone size were drawn from that table, and D and trimming were deduced from the DNA. The sample includes 60,000 to 70,000 clones, with roughly 81% observed a single time. Less than 20% of the sample comes from the top ten.

The CDR1 and CDR2 encoded by the germline V gene are KGHSH and LQKENI. Inclusive of the bounding cysteine and phenylalanine, the CDR3 is 14 residues long. Only CDR3 DNA remains: 42 bases, in frame from the first base. Trimming removed 3 bases from V and 5 bases from J, leaving 11 bases between the germline ends. This entry belongs to a study of blood T cell repertoires in COVID-19 (dated by TCRdb to about 2020). A note on the overall study: Samples from collaborators originated in the United States, Italy and Spain and spanned both the acute and convalescent phases of COVID-19. The prospective study material was composed of cDNA or gDNA derived from T cells, B-cell-depleted T cells, or PBMCs. Subjects who had been exposed to COVID-19, were actively infected with it, or had recovered from it provided the deeply sampled blood TCRbeta repertoires that made up the dataset. The repertoires were released in a freely available public database meant as a resource for research on the immune response to SARS-CoV-2. Samples were obtained from the ongoing ImmuneRACE study (first 160 participants) and from some 1,200 subjects provided by 6 global collaborators. Sample metadata almost always included a de-identified subject ID, COVID-19 status, age in years and sex. HLA class I and class II types, where available, came from metadata supplied by the sample provider rather than from assay-based typing. On the study overall, not on this receptor specifically: The amount of clinical and demographic metadata varied by source and participant and was provided uncurated.

The collaborating institutions used their own protocols to collect whole blood in K2EDTA tubes. For TCRbeta analysis, collaborators shipped samples as frozen whole blood, isolated PBMCs, or DNA extracted from either of those sample types. Input material: peripheral blood. The receptor was isolated from an elderly man with acute or convalescent COVID-19. Rearrangement joined TRBV18 to TRBJ1-5; perhaps TRBD1 is the D gene, with 5 bases matching. The CDR3 loop reads CASSPSGVDQPQHF. The DNA sequence is given as TGTGCCAGCTCACCTTCGGGGGTGGATCAGCCCCAGCATTTT.